These 29 T cell receptor beta chains came from one sample sequenced in a study of blood T cell repertoires in COVID-19. Clones were read by immunoSEQ multiplex PCR, and TCRdb kept only the in-frame ones, dropping some. Of approximately 89,000 clones in the sample, 70% to 80% were seen once. Sequencing used peripheral blood. These receptors all come from a man between 65 and 80 years old with acute or convalescent COVID-19.

The rearrangement joins TRBV30 to TRBJ2-7, with D tentatively TRBD2 (7 bases). Germline lookup yields CDR1 GTSNPN and CDR2 SVGIG (reference sequence). With 3 bases removed from V and 3 bases from J, the gap between germline ends came to 18 bases. CDR3 length: 15 amino acids. CDR3 residues: CAWRGGGSGFYEQYF. DNA for the CDR3: TGTGCCTGGAGGGGCGGGGGCAGCGGCTTCTACGAGCAGTACTTC.

The chain uses TRBV6-4 and TRBJ1-1, with TRBD1 matching 8 bases. Per germline, CDR1 MRHNA and CDR2 SNTAGT. The V and J ends lost 6 bases and 1 base, in that order; junction bases with no gene match: 4. The CDR3 runs to 14 residues. The CDR3 DNA reads as TGTGCCAGCAGAAGACAGGGGTCGAACACTGAAGCTTTCTTT. Protein product: CASRRQGSNTEAFF.

This chain uses TRBV28 with TRBJ2-5; tentative D call: TRBD1 (5 bases). From germline, CDR1 is MDHEN and CDR2 SYDVKM. CDR3 length: 13 residues. Trimming stripped 2 bases from V and 5 bases from J, with 9 bases between. The chain's CDR3 is CASSLRGAETQYF. The CDR3 bases are TGTGCCAGCAGTTTAAGGGGCGCGGAGACCCAGTACTTC. The variable domain in full, completed from reference TRBV28 and TRBJ2-5, reads DVKVTQSSRYLVKRTGEKVFLECVQDMDHENMFWYRQDPGLGLRLIYFSYDVKMKEKGDIPEGYSVSREKKERFSLILESASTNQTSMYLCASSLRGAETQYFGPGTRLLVL.

V gene TRBV7-3 combines with J gene TRBJ2-1; 10 bases are shared with TRBD2. CDR1 and CDR2 from the germline V gene are SGHTA and FQGTGA. This CDR3 is 16 amino acids long. V trimming: 5 bases; J trimming: 4 bases; junction bases outside the gene matches: 8. CDR3 coding DNA: TGTGCCAGCAGCCTCCCTTTAGCGGGAGGTTACAATGAGCAGTTCTTC. This sequence encodes CASSLPLAGGYNEQFF.

CDR3 bases: TGTGCCAGCAGTTACTCCACCCGAGGTGAGCAGTTCTTC. Encoded protein: CASSYSTRGEQFF. The rearrangement uses TRBV6-5 and TRBJ2-1; D uncertain. V shed 0 bases and J shed 9 bases, with 9 bases lying between them. This CDR3 region has 13 residues. Germline assignment: CDR1 MNHEY and CDR2 SVGAGI.

The chain links TRBV9 to TRBJ1-1, with unresolved D. This CDR3 is built from 13 residues. With 3 bases removed from V and 0 bases from J, the gap between germline ends came to 6 bases. Germline V gives CDR1 SGDLS, CDR2 YYNGEE. CDR3 DNA: TGTGCCAGCAGCGCGGGGTTGAACACTGAAGCTTTCTTT. Amino acids: CASSAGLNTEAFF.

The CDR3 bases are TGTGCCACCAGTGATTTGGGGCCAGGGGGCTTCAACGAGCAGTACTTC. This codes for CATSDLGPGGFNEQYF. The chain combines TRBV24-1 with TRBJ2-7; the match to TRBD1 covers 8 bases. The CDR3 extends over 16 amino acids. V shed 0 bases, J shed 5 bases, and the junction held 8 bases outside the gene matches. Germline lookup yields CDR1 KGHDR and CDR2 SFDVKD.

This clone was counted a few times. The chain links TRBV11-2 to TRBJ1-2; D call uncertain. Germline loops: CDR1 SGHAT, CDR2 FQNNGV. Trimming removed 2 bases at V and 0 bases at J, with 7 bases between. This CDR3 has 14 amino acids. The CDR3 is CASSLLQPNYGYTF. The CDR3 region has the DNA TGTGCCAGCAGCTTATTACAGCCTAACTATGGCTACACCTTC. The full variable domain, rest sourced from reference TRBV11-2 and TRBJ1-2, is EAGVAQSPRYKIIEKRQSVAFWCNPISGHATLYWYQQILGQGPKLLIQFQNNGVVDDSQLPKDRFSAERLKGVDSTLKIQPAKLEDSAVYLCASSLLQPNYGYTFGSGTRLTVV.

The V gene is TRBV3-1 (or the pseudogene TRBV3-2), the J gene TRBJ2-7, with 7 bases that match TRBD2. CDR1 and CDR2 from the germline V gene are LGHDT and YNNKEL (reference sequence). V lost 1 base, J lost 2 bases, and 8 bases stayed unmatched. This CDR3 comprises 16 residues. The CDR3 loop reads CASSQGLADPPYEQYF. CDR3 DNA sequence: TGTGCCAGCAGCCAAGGTCTAGCGGATCCCCCCTACGAGCAGTACTTC.

The chain employs TRBV19 and TRBJ1-5; no clear D. CDR3 length: 13 amino acids. V was shortened by 6 bases and J by 4 bases, with 10 bases between the two germline ends. Germline values: CDR1 LNHDA, CDR2 SQIVND (reference sequence). The CDR3 is CASSPTKNQPQHF. The CDR3, as DNA: TGTGCCAGTAGCCCGACAAAGAATCAGCCCCAGCATTTT.

This CDR3 is CASNRGTNEKLFF. The CDR3 bases are TGTGCCAGCAACAGGGGAACTAATGAAAAACTGTTTTTT. V is TRBV2 and J is TRBJ1-4; 7 bases are a match to TRBD1. The CDR3 sequence is 13 residues long. After removal of 7 bases from V and 1 base from J, the junction contained 0 bases not matched to a gene. From germline, CDR1 is SNHLY and CDR2 FYNNEI. Filled out from reference TRBV2 and TRBJ1-4, the complete variable domain reads EPEVTQTPSHQVTQMGQEVILRCVPISNHLYFYWYRQILGQKVEFLVSFYNNEISEKSEIFDDQFSVERPDGSNFTLKIRSTKLEDSAMYFCASNRGTNEKLFFGSGTQLSVL.

The rearrangement links TRBV19 to TRBJ2-6; no firm D call. Trimming stripped 6 bases from V and 2 bases from J, with 8 bases between. The CDR3 runs 14 residues. CDR1 and CDR2 (germline): LNHDA, SQIVND (reference sequence). CDR3 region: CASRNMAGANVLTF. The CDR3 nucleotides read TGTGCCAGTAGGAACATGGCTGGGGCCAACGTCCTGACTTTC.

V usage is TRBV29-1 and J usage is TRBJ1-1; tentative D call: TRBD1 (6 bases). Germline CDR1 SQVTM, CDR2 ANQGSEA. The CDR3 sequence is 11 residues long. V was trimmed by 4 bases and J by 11 bases, leaving 14 bases between them. Written as DNA, the CDR3 is TGCAGCGTTGTTCGGGGGGCTGCCGCTTTCTTT. Its translation: CSVVRGAAAFF.

This clone was seen a few times. The CDR3 DNA sequence: TGTGCCATCAGCGGACAGGGGGCCGGAACTGAAGCTTTCTTT. It codes for CAISGQGAGTEAFF. The chain recombines TRBV10-3 with TRBJ1-1; 11 bases are shared with TRBD1. Germline CDR1 and CDR2: ENHRY and SYGVKD. The V and J ends lost 6 bases and 5 bases, in that order; junction bases with no gene match: 5. The CDR3 loop spans 14 amino acids.

This chain uses TRBV11-3 with TRBJ2-2, with a weak D call TRBD2 (5 bases). Trimming removed 5 bases at V and 3 bases at J, with 13 bases between. Germline lookup yields CDR1 SGHNT and CDR2 YENEEA. The CDR3 loop spans 15 amino acids. CDR3 protein: CASSPGGYHTGELFF. The DNA for the CDR3 is TGTGCCAGCAGCCCCGGAGGATACCACACCGGGGAGCTGTTTTTT.

The gene calls are TRBV9 and TRBJ2-1, with no clear D. The germline V and J ends were trimmed by 1 base and 4 bases, with 9 bases remaining between them. Germline CDR1 SGDLS, CDR2 YYNGEE. The CDR3 is 14 residues long. The CDR3 DNA follows: TGTGCCAGCAGCGTAAGCGACTCTTACAATGAGCAGTTCTTC. It codes for CASSVSDSYNEQFF.

Concerning this clone itself: One end of the junction does not line up with germline, which may come from a read error. The chain employs TRBV7-7 and TRBJ2-6; unclear D gene. CDR1 is SSHAT, CDR2 FNYEAQ, per germline (reference sequence). The CDR3 consists of 14 residues. The CDR3 coding sequence is TGTGCTAGCAGCTTTAATACTGGGGCCAACGTCCTGACTTTC. This gives the protein CASSFNTGANVLTF.

The genes are TRBV7-9 and TRBJ2-1, with 11 nucleotides matching TRBD2. The CDR3 has 17 amino acids. Germline V CDR1 and CDR2: SEHNR, FQNEAQ (reference sequence). J lost 3 bases, V lost 1 base, and 5 bases had no gene match. In nucleotides, the CDR3 is TGTGCCAGCAGCTTAGAATGGGGGACTAGCGGCTACAATGAGCAGTTCTTC. Encoded protein: CASSLEWGTSGYNEQFF.

The chain links TRBV27 to TRBJ2-2; 10 nucleotides agree with TRBD2. The CDR3 covers 15 residues. Germline loops: CDR1 MNHEY, CDR2 SMNVEV (reference sequence). Trimming at V came to 5 bases and at J to 6 bases, leaving 6 bases not matched to a gene. DNA for the CDR3: TGTGCCAGCAGTCCTGTCCTAGCGGGAGCCGGGGAGCTGTTTTTT. Protein product: CASSPVLAGAGELFF.

The chain uses TRBV6-1 and TRBJ1-4; TRBD1 aligns across 7 bases. The V segment lost 0 bases and the J segment 8 bases; nucleotides outside the gene matches: 6. CDR3 length: 15 amino acids. The germline gives CDR1 MNHNS, CDR2 SASEGT. Here the CDR3 reads CASSEARGLDEKLFF. CDR3 nucleotides: TGTGCCAGCAGTGAAGCGAGGGGGCTCGACGAAAAACTGTTTTTT.

The chain joins TRBV5-6 to TRBJ2-5; no reliable D call. Trimming shortened V by 4 bases and J by 2 bases, and 12 bases separated the two germline ends. Germline CDR1 and CDR2: SGHDT and YYEEEE. CDR3 length equals 14 residues. The CDR3, as DNA: TGTGCCAGCAGCCCGACGACTGGGCAAGAGACCCAGTACTTC. Protein: CASSPTTGQETQYF.

The rearrangement uses TRBV3-1 (or the pseudogene TRBV3-2) and TRBJ1-1; D not resolved. Germline V gene data show CDR1 as LGHDT and CDR2 as YNNKEL (reference sequence). V shed 4 bases and J shed 1 base, with 13 bases lying between them. This CDR3 has 15 residues. In DNA form, the CDR3 reads TGTGCCAGCAGCCCGACGAGAGGCTCGAACACTGAAGCTTTCTTT. Translation gives CASSPTRGSNTEAFF.

This chain joins TRBV25-1 and TRBJ1-3; the match to TRBD1 covers 8 bases. Trimming removed 6 bases from V and 4 bases from J; junction bases left unmatched: 2. This CDR3 has 13 amino acids. Germline lookup yields CDR1 MGHDK and CDR2 SYGVNS. CDR3 sequence reads: CASSQGAGNTIYF. CDR3 sequence (DNA): TGTGCCAGCAGCCAGGGGGCCGGAAACACCATATATTTT.

Ten or more counts support this clone. This sequence joins TRBV4-3 and TRBJ2-1; D gene ambiguous. The CDR3 contains 13 residues. The V end lost 4 bases, the J end lost 9 bases, and 13 bases lay between the germline ends. Germline V gene data show CDR1 as LGHNA and CDR2 as YSLEER. CDR3 sequence reads: CASSPLYTSEQFF. In DNA form, the CDR3 reads TGCGCCAGCAGCCCCCTTTACACAAGTGAGCAGTTCTTC.

This clone was picked up a small number of times. The J gene is TRBJ2-1, the V gene TRBV5-1; TRBD2 aligns across 12 bases. The V and J ends lost 3 bases and 8 bases, in that order; junction bases with no gene match: 12. The CDR3 consists of 17 residues. Germline CDR1 and CDR2: SGHRS and YFSETQ. As DNA, the CDR3 is TGCGCCAGCAGCTCGAGGACTAGCGGGACTAATGGGGATGAGCAGTTCTTC. Amino acids: CASSSRTSGTNGDEQFF.

The rearrangement joins TRBV29-1 to TRBJ1-1, with D uncertain. Trimming removed 3 bases from V and 7 bases from J, with 6 bases in between. Per germline, CDR1 SQVTM and CDR2 ANQGSEA. This CDR3 is 10 amino acids long. The CDR3 loop reads CSVDTDEAFF. The CDR3 DNA is TGCAGCGTTGACACAGATGAAGCTTTCTTT.

The V call is TRBV9, the J call TRBJ2-1, with 8 bases identical to TRBD2. The CDR3 totals 18 residues. The trim removed 3 bases at V and 8 bases at J, leaving 19 bases unmatched. CDR1 is SGDLS, CDR2 YYNGEE, per germline. CDR3 nucleotide sequence: TGTGCCAGCAGCGCCGCGAACCCGGGACTAGTGGGGGGCGATGAGCAGTTCTTC. Translated, it gives CASSAANPGLVGGDEQFF.

The chain combines TRBV30 with TRBJ2-7; 7 nucleotides align to TRBD1. The length of the CDR3 is 13 residues. The V and J ends lost 1 base and 0 bases, in that order; junction bases with no gene match: 0. Looked up from germline, CDR1 is GTSNPN and CDR2 is SVGIG (reference sequence). CDR3 sequence reads: CAWSGQGSYEQYF. The CDR3 DNA reads as TGTGCCTGGAGTGGACAGGGCTCCTACGAGCAGTACTTC.

As for this clone: An end of the junction differs from the germline gene, which may be a read error. V gene TRBV7-7 combines with J gene TRBJ1-3, with 7 bases matching TRBD1. Germline loops: CDR1 SSHAT, CDR2 FNYEAQ (reference sequence). This CDR3 is built from 14 residues. The DNA for the CDR3 is TGTGCTAGCAGCTTAGAGACAGGGTCGGACACCATATATTTT. Amino acid sequence: CASSLETGSDTIYF. Full variable domain (outside the CDR3, taken from reference TRBV7-7 and TRBJ1-3): GAGVSQSPRYKVTKRGQDVTLRCDPISSHATLYWYQQALGQGPEFLTYFNYEAQPDKSGLPSDRFSAERPEGSISTLTIQRTEQRDSAMYRCASSLETGSDTIYFGEGSWLTVV.